A selection of T cell receptor beta chains follows, all from one sample in a study of Ad26.COV2.S vaccination and SARS-CoV-2 variants. The method was immunoSEQ multiplex PCR; TCRdb's version includes in-frame clones alone and lacks a portion of them. The sample gives about 500,000 clones, 89% of which show up once; 1.7% is in the top ten. The starting material was peripheral blood, obtained in a trial of Ad26.COV2.S vaccine versus placebo. These receptor sequences come from a person aged 18-65 years who received the Ad26.COV2.S COVID-19 vaccine or a placebo. The CDR3 runs from the conserved cysteine through the conserved F or W.

v_gene,j_gene,CDR3aa
TRBV11-2,TRBJ1-4,CASSQTGQGKEKLFF
TRBV30,TRBJ2-2,CARDRGRNTGELFF
TRBV18,TRBJ2-3,CASSPVGPSTDTQYF
TRBV19,TRBJ1-5,CASSTGSTGYQPQHF
TRBV6-1,TRBJ2-2,CASSEKGASNTGELFF
TRBV19,TRBJ2-3,CASSILAASTDTQYF
TRBV7-9,TRBJ1-2,CASSRPGDYGYTF
TRBV28,TRBJ1-1,CASSLRPEGPEAFF
TRBV28,TRBJ2-7,CASSSGSYEQYF
TRBV7-9,TRBJ2-7,CASSLEGRIYEQYF
TRBV5-1,TRBJ2-1,CASSTSGSSYNEQFF
TRBV28,TRBJ2-7,CGVGGALYEQYF
TRBV28,TRBJ1-2,CASSSPLIRTGGNYGYTF
TRBV6-5,TRBJ1-1,CASRWAATVEAFF
TRBV5-6,TRBJ1-4,CASSLKLGTGGTEKLFF
TRBV4-1,TRBJ1-2,CASSQDGSLGYGYTF
TRBV7-7,TRBJ2-3,CASSTGQTDTQYF
TRBV5-4,TRBJ1-4,CASSDPTRGGEKLFF
TRBV7-9,TRBJ1-1,CAIHEGAEAFF
TRBV3-1/TRBV3-2,TRBJ2-2,CASSPRTSAPGELFF
TRBV28,TRBJ1-2,CASTSPRDGYTF
TRBV2,TRBJ1-1,CASSEGAGRPNTEAFF
TRBV2,TRBJ2-2,CASSEIGQGGELFF
TRBV18,TRBJ2-7,CASSPPGQGGHEQYF
TRBV3-1/TRBV3-2,TRBJ1-2,CASSQERRDPRF
TRBV6-1,TRBJ2-1,CASSEGSLYNEQFF
TRBV5-4,TRBJ2-7,CASSFSLTGLAGPPYEQYF
TRBV5-4,TRBJ1-6,CASSPTGQGYAPLHF
TRBV10-1,TRBJ2-1,CASSDGTTSSYNEQFF
TRBV19,TRBJ2-7,CASSIAGTYEQYF
TRBV5-4,TRBJ2-5,CASSQGPSDGRETQYF
TRBV6-2/TRBV6-3,TRBJ1-1,CASSYGIRENAAFF
TRBV30,TRBJ2-7,CAWSGWPIRNEQYF
TRBV19,TRBJ1-5,CASSIRDGEQPQHF
TRBV5-5,TRBJ2-1,CASRLPINYGGEQFF
TRBV5-1,TRBJ1-3,CASCQGPYSGNTIYF
TRBV6-5,TRBJ1-1,CASSLGGRTEAFF
TRBV18,TRBJ1-1,CASSPQSIPTEAFF
TRBV5-5,TRBJ2-1,CASSPNSQGATYNEQFF
TRBV3-1/TRBV3-2,TRBJ2-7,CASSVRGTQPMPPYF
TRBV6-1,TRBJ1-5,CASSDRGPFLGQPQHF
TRBV18,TRBJ2-7,CASSPQQGEQYF
TRBV5-4,TRBJ1-2,CASSLVGYGYTF
TRBV10-2,TRBJ1-2,CASSREAPSMVGYTF
TRBV4-1,TRBJ2-1,CASSPIGRGGGEQFF
TRBV19,TRBJ1-6,CASSKGDDWGNSPLHF
TRBV13,TRBJ2-1,CASSPPQGSYNEQFF
TRBV28,TRBJ2-1,CASSTRTSGRITRYNEQFF
TRBV30,TRBJ2-3,CAWDNPADTQYF
TRBV6-2/TRBV6-3,TRBJ2-3,CASSYGPRSTDTQYF
TRBV14,TRBJ2-7,CASSQEPGAAYEQYF